This TCR beta chain is drawn from a study of blood T cell repertoires in COVID-19. About the study: Acute and convalescent COVID-19 specimens originated in the United States, Italy and Spain. Sample material is recorded as cDNA or gDNA derived from T cells, B-cell-depleted T cells, or PBMCs.

In the authors' workflow: Amplification from reference gene primers served as the basis for estimated nucleated cell counts. The protocol was immunoSEQ multiplex PCR, while the TCRdb copy is restricted to in-frame clones and leaves out a portion. That table supplies the V and J calls and clone size; D and trimming were determined from the DNA. This sample has under 250,000 clones; 80% to 90% occur once, and the top ten carry around 8.9%. The CDR3 spans 15 residues. The germline CDR1 and CDR2 sequences are SNHLY and FYNNEI. Trimming at V came to 6 bases and at J to 2 bases, leaving 6 bases not matched to a gene.

The V gene is TRBV2, the J gene TRBJ1-3; 8 nucleotides align to TRBD1. Sequenced material: peripheral blood. The source of this sequence is a man between 35 and 55 years old with active or convalescent COVID-19. The CDR3 protein is CASSLRTGTGNTIYF. CDR3 DNA sequence: TGTGCCAGCAGCCTACGGACAGGGACTGGAAACACCATATATTTT.